These 25 T cell receptor beta chains share one sample of origin, sequenced in a study of blood T cell repertoires in COVID-19. TCRdb's copy holds only in-frame clones and misses some; the assay was immunoSEQ multiplex PCR. The table has 90,000 or so clones, more than 75% seen once. The sequenced sample was peripheral blood. The receptor set was obtained from a man aged 45-60 years with active COVID-19.

This chain uses TRBV30 with TRBJ1-1, with 10 positions matching TRBD1. The ends lost 5 bases at V and 3 bases at J; junction bases unmatched: 0. Germline V gives CDR1 GTSNPN, CDR2 SVGIG (reference sequence). The CDR3 sequence is 12 residues long. Here the CDR3 reads CAWDRGHTEAFF. In DNA, the CDR3 is TGTGCCTGGGACAGGGGGCACACTGAAGCTTTCTTT.

This sequence joins TRBV7-3 and TRBJ2-3; 7 positions agree with TRBD2. This CDR3 contains 15 residues. V lost 0 bases and J lost 4; bases outside the gene matches: 4. The germline V gene has CDR1 SGHTA and CDR2 FQGTGA. The CDR3 reads CASSLTGLDSDTQYF. The CDR3 nucleotides read TGTGCCAGCAGCTTAACCGGACTAGACTCAGATACGCAGTATTTT.

The sample holds one count of this clone. The rearrangement joins TRBV5-6 to TRBJ1-2; tentative D call: TRBD1 (5 bases). CDR1 is SGHDT and CDR2 is YYEEEE in the germline V gene. The CDR3 loop spans 14 amino acids. Trimming left V 4 bases short and J 6 bases short, with 16 bases between. CDR3 loop: CASSPIGGEDGYTF. CDR3 DNA sequence: TGTGCCAGCAGCCCTATTGGGGGGGAGGATGGCTACACCTTC.

This clone was recorded only once. This chain links TRBV28 with TRBJ1-4; D is uncertain. CDR3 length: 14 residues. Between the trimmed V and J ends, which lost 2 bases and 4 bases, there was a span of 8 bases. Germline assignment: CDR1 MDHEN and CDR2 SYDVKM. The CDR3 nucleotides are TGTGCCAGCAGTTTACGGCAGGTTAATGAAAAACTGTTTTTT. Encoded protein: CASSLRQVNEKLFF. Full variable domain (rest looked up from reference TRBV28 and TRBJ1-4): DVKVTQSSRYLVKRTGEKVFLECVQDMDHENMFWYRQDPGLGLRLIYFSYDVKMKEKGDIPEGYSVSREKKERFSLILESASTNQTSMYLCASSLRQVNEKLFFGSGTQLSVL.

This chain joins TRBV6-6 and TRBJ2-1; TRBD2 aligns across 13 bases. The CDR3 totals 15 residues. The J segment lost 4 bases and the V segment lost 6 bases, leaving 3 bases of the junction unmatched. Germline V lookup: CDR1 MNHNY, CDR2 SVGAGI (reference sequence). This CDR3 is CASSRTSGGYNEQFF. The CDR3 region has the DNA TGTGCCAGCAGCCGGACTAGCGGGGGATACAATGAGCAGTTCTTC.

The J gene is TRBJ1-1, the V gene TRBV6-2 or TRBV6-3; 8 bases fit TRBD1. This CDR3 comprises 15 residues. After removal of 6 bases from V and 1 base from J, the junction contained 7 bases not matched to a gene. The germline V gene encodes CDR1 MNHEY and CDR2 SVGEGT. Written as DNA, the CDR3 is TGTGCCAGCAGCACACGGACAGGGCGGAACACTGAAGCTTTCTTT. Translation: CASSTRTGRNTEAFF.

The V call is TRBV27, the J call TRBJ2-6; 8 nucleotides align to TRBD1. V was pared by 3 bases and J by 0 bases, with 7 bases of the junction left unmatched. Germline V gives CDR1 MNHEY, CDR2 SMNVEV (reference sequence). The CDR3 contains 18 residues. As DNA, the CDR3 is TGTGCCAGCAGTTTGCCGGGACAGGCGCCCTCTGGGGCCAACGTCCTGACTTTC. This sequence encodes CASSLPGQAPSGANVLTF. Supplemented by reference TRBV27 and TRBJ2-6, the full variable domain reads EAQVTQNPRYLITVTGKKLTVTCSQNMNHEYMSWYRQDPGLGLRQIYYSMNVEVTDKGDVPEGYKVSRKEKRNFPLILESPSPNQTSLYFCASSLPGQAPSGANVLTFGAGSRLTVL.

The CDR3 is CASSPRAGGVSYNEQFF. The CDR3 bases are TGTGCCAGCTCACCTAGGGCGGGAGGGGTCTCCTACAATGAGCAGTTCTTC. The genes are TRBV18 and TRBJ2-1; 9 nucleotides align to TRBD2. CDR1 and CDR2 (germline): KGHSH, LQKENI. CDR3 length: 17 residues. The V segment lost 3 bases and the J segment 0 bases; nucleotides outside the gene matches: 6.

V and J are TRBV28 and TRBJ1-2; 7 nucleotides match TRBD1. The junction had 10 bases not matched to a gene; V was cut back by 10 bases and J by 8 bases. CDR1 and CDR2 (germline): MDHEN, SYDVKM. This CDR3 has 12 residues. The CDR3 is CATTGDRSGYTF. In DNA form, the CDR3 reads TGTGCCACCACTGGGGACAGATCCGGCTACACCTTC.

The chain couples TRBV28 to TRBJ1-6; 8 positions match TRBD1. The V and J ends lost 2 bases and 10 bases, in that order; junction bases with no gene match: 4. CDR3 length: 14 amino acids. Germline V gene data show CDR1 as MDHEN and CDR2 as SYDVKM. As DNA, the CDR3 is TGTGCCAGCAGTTTAAGGACAGGGCGATCACCCCTCCACTTT. Translation gives CASSLRTGRSPLHF.

CDR3 in DNA: TGTGCCAGCAGCCTCGGGACAGCCCTTTTGGCCCCGTTCTTC. Its translation: CASSLGTALLAPFF. The rearrangement links TRBV9 to TRBJ2-1; 7 positions agree with TRBD1. V dropped 4 bases and J dropped 15; count of bases not matched to a gene: 16. The CDR3 spans 14 residues. Germline V gives CDR1 SGDLS, CDR2 YYNGEE.

The chain uses TRBV28 and TRBJ2-3, with TRBD2 identical over 12 bases. Germline V lookup: CDR1 MDHEN, CDR2 SYDVKM. CDR3 size: 19 residues. V trimming: 3 bases; J trimming: 3 bases; junction bases outside the gene matches: 13. This chain's CDR3 is CASSFRTLAGGKPTDTQYF. Written as DNA, the CDR3 is TGTGCCAGCAGTTTTAGAACCCTAGCGGGGGGGAAACCAACAGATACGCAGTATTTT.

This clone turned up a few times. The rearrangement links TRBV6-5 to TRBJ1-1; 7 nucleotides match TRBD1. There are 14 residues in the CDR3. J lost 1 base, V lost 7 bases, and 6 bases had no gene match. The germline V gene has CDR1 MNHEY and CDR2 SVGAGI. CDR3 amino acids: CASNQGGTNTEAFF. Written as DNA, the CDR3 is TGTGCCAGCAACCAGGGGGGAACGAACACTGAAGCTTTCTTT.

The V and J genes are TRBV10-3 and TRBJ1-4, with D possibly TRBD1 on 5 matching bases. The CDR3 totals 17 residues. V gave up 0 bases and J gave up 2 bases, with 13 bases separating them. The germline V gene encodes CDR1 ENHRY and CDR2 SYGVKD. The DNA for the CDR3 is TGTGCCATCAGTGAGTCGACCGCAGGGTCCACTAATGAAAAACTGTTTTTT. It is translated as CAISESTAGSTNEKLFF.

The J gene is TRBJ2-2, the V gene TRBV19, with unresolved D. Germline loops: CDR1 LNHDA, CDR2 SQIVND (reference sequence). This CDR3 comprises 12 residues. Trimming stripped 5 bases from V and 6 bases from J, with 7 bases between. The CDR3 DNA reads as TGTGCCAGTAGTCCCCCCGCCGGGGAGCTGTTTTTT. Translating gives CASSPPAGELFF.

V and J are TRBV28 and TRBJ1-3, with a tentative D call TRBD1 (6 bases). Per germline, CDR1 MDHEN and CDR2 SYDVKM. V lost 0 bases and J lost 2, with 8 bases in between. The CDR3 loop spans 15 amino acids. CDR3 loop: CASSLWGAPGNTIYF. The CDR3 DNA is TGTGCCAGCAGTTTATGGGGGGCGCCTGGAAACACCATATATTTT.

This clone showed up just once. The chain has TRBV27 and TRBJ2-7, with 8 nucleotides matching TRBD2. The CDR3 is 16 residues long. Germline CDR1 and CDR2: MNHEY and SMNVEV (reference sequence). J was trimmed by 6 bases and V by 6 bases; bases with no gene match: 16. CDR3 sequence reads: CASRGGPGRGGLEQYF. The CDR3, as DNA: TGTGCCAGCAGGGGAGGCCCGGGACGCGGGGGGCTCGAGCAGTACTTC.

This clone was seen a single time. The V and J genes are TRBV2 and TRBJ1-6, with TRBD1 as a possible D gene (6 bases). V was trimmed by 3 bases and J by 9 bases, leaving 12 bases between them. Germline-derived CDR1 and CDR2 are SNHLY and FYNNEI. The CDR3 contains 14 residues. CDR3 bases: TGTGCCAGCAGTGAGGCAGGGGAAACTTCACCCCTCCACTTT. Amino acids: CASSEAGETSPLHF.

The CDR3 protein is CASSRTGGEPDTQYF. For the CDR3, the DNA is TGTGCCAGCAGTCGGACGGGCGGGGAGCCAGATACGCAGTATTTT. The chain is built from TRBV6-5 and TRBJ2-3; D perhaps matches TRBD2 (6 bases). Germline values: CDR1 MNHEY, CDR2 SVGAGI. CDR3 length: 15 amino acids. V was cut by 5 bases and J by 4 bases, with 16 bases left in between.

This chain links TRBV9 with TRBJ1-3, with 10 bases matching TRBD1. Trimming cost V 2 bases and J 0 bases; bases outside gene matches: 5. This CDR3 has 17 amino acids. CDR1 and CDR2 from the germline V gene are SGDLS and YYNGEE. CDR3 in amino acids: CASSVGGQGISGNTIYF. The DNA for the CDR3 is TGTGCCAGCAGCGTTGGGGGACAGGGGATCTCTGGAAACACCATATATTTT.

V and J are TRBV13 and TRBJ2-3, with 9 bases that match TRBD2. Unmatched junction bases numbered 3, after V lost 1 base and J lost 1 base. The CDR3 covers 16 residues. Germline CDR1 is PRHDT and CDR2 is FYEKMQ (reference sequence). CDR3 bases: TGTGCCAGCAGCTTAGTAGGCGGGGGGGGCACAGATACGCAGTATTTT. Amino acid sequence: CASSLVGGGGTDTQYF.

This chain joins TRBV4-2 and TRBJ1-1; a possible D gene is TRBD1 (6 bases). This CDR3 has 13 amino acids. CDR1 and CDR2 from the germline V gene are LGHNA and YNFKEQ. V lost 3 bases and J lost 8, with 13 bases in between. The DNA of the CDR3 is TGTGCCAGCAGCCAGAAAAAAGGACAGGAAGCTTTCTTT. It encodes CASSQKKGQEAFF.

V is TRBV7-2 and J is TRBJ1-6; tentatively, D is TRBD1 (5 bases). Germline V gene sequence: CDR1 SGHTA, CDR2 FQGNSA. The CDR3 has 16 amino acids. V was trimmed by 3 bases and J by 2 bases, leaving 11 bases between them. The CDR3 DNA reads TGTGCCAGCAGCTTCCTCTTACAGGCCTATAATTCACCCCTCCACTTT. This codes for CASSFLLQAYNSPLHF.

V usage is TRBV7-3 and J usage is TRBJ2-3, with 10 positions matching TRBD2. The CDR3 consists of 17 residues. V lost 2 bases and J lost 1; bases outside the gene matches: 6. CDR1 and CDR2 (germline): SGHTA, FQGTGA. CDR3 loop: CASSLPKGLAGTDTQYF. Here the CDR3 DNA reads TGTGCCAGCAGCTTACCTAAAGGACTAGCGGGCACAGATACGCAGTATTTT.

The chain links TRBV7-9 to TRBJ2-1; 8 bases fit TRBD2. Trimming took 1 base from V and 6 from J; bases not matched to a gene: 5. Germline CDR1 SEHNR, CDR2 FQNEAQ (reference sequence). The length of the CDR3 is 15 residues. In DNA form, the CDR3 reads TGTGCCAGCAGCTTAGGGACTAGCAGATTCAATGAGCAGTTCTTC. Translating gives CASSLGTSRFNEQFF.